This entry describes one T cell receptor (beta chain). Profiling relied on immunoSEQ multiplex PCR, and the TCRdb table lists in-frame clones only, not all of them. The sample lists approximately 120,000 clones, 80% to 85% occurring once. The CDR3 is 16 amino acids. Germline CDR1 and CDR2: SGHNT and YYREEE (reference sequence). With 0 bases clipped from V and 4 bases from J, the junction kept 4 bases outside the gene matches. The data belong to a study of cytotoxic CD8 clonotypes in ibrutinib-treated CLL. The V gene is TRBV5-4, the J gene TRBJ2-1; 10 bases are shared with TRBD2. This clonotype was sampled from a human donor with chronic lymphocytic leukemia. The source was PBMCs, collected after 24 months of ibrutinib treatment. The CDR3 bases are TGTGCCAGCAGCTTGGGAAGCGGGGGGGCGTACAATGAGCAGTTCTTC. Translation: CASSLGSGGAYNEQFF.